This record covers a single TCR beta chain. V gave up 5 bases and J gave up 0 bases, with 10 bases separating them. Germline lookup yields CDR1 MNHEY and CDR2 SMNVEV (reference sequence). This CDR3 contains 14 residues. This record comes from a study of blood T cell repertoires in COVID-19. The wider study: Whether acute or convalescent, the COVID-19 samples came from the United States, Italy and Spain.

Profiled with immunoSEQ multiplex PCR; TCRdb holds only in-frame clones, not every one. The data hold about 200,000 clones, with 70% to 90% observed a single time. Sequencing was performed on peripheral blood. The receptor comes from a man aged 60-69 years with COVID-19, enrolled during active disease. The J gene is TRBJ1-2, the V gene TRBV27; D gene unclear. The CDR3 here is CASSPSGANYGYTF. CDR3 nucleotides: TGTGCCAGCAGTCCCTCTGGAGCTAACTATGGCTACACCTTC.